Below are 21 T cell receptor beta chains sequenced from a single sample in a study of T-cell memory formation after mild COVID-19. TCRdb independently ran MiXCR on the 5' RACE reads; one entry per CDR3 protein. Of 400,000 to 500,000 distinct CDR3 sequences listed, 20% to 25% were seen once; the top ten hold 7.5% to 10%. The material sequenced was PBMCs or a T cell subset sorted from them (not recorded which). Every receptor here comes from an adult woman who had mild COVID-19 (a few samples of this study predate the infection). Cell type and time point are not known.

This clonotype was seen more than once but under ten times. The rearrangement joins TRBV7-9 to TRBJ2-1, with 12 bases that match TRBD2. This CDR3 has 16 residues. After removal of 5 bases from V and 8 bases from J, the junction contained 10 bases not matched to a gene. Germline CDR1 is SEHNR and CDR2 is FQNEAQ (reference sequence). The chain's CDR3 is CASSDAASGRAHEQFF. The DNA of the CDR3 is TGTGCCAGCAGCGACGCAGCTAGCGGGAGGGCTCATGAGCAGTTCTTC.

This chain connects TRBV20-1 to TRBJ1-6; 7 bases are a match to TRBD1. CDR1 and CDR2 from the germline V gene are DFQATT and SNEGSKA (reference sequence). V shed 2 bases and J 2 bases; nucleotides not matched to a gene: 3. CDR3 length: 15 amino acids. The DNA for the CDR3 is TGCAGTGCTAGAACCGGGACAGCCTATAATTCACCCCTCCACTTT. This gives the protein CSARTGTAYNSPLHF.

For the CDR3, the DNA is TGTGCCAGCAGCTTAGCAGTTGGGACTAATGAAAAACTGTTTTTT. Translation: CASSLAVGTNEKLFF. The rearrangement links TRBV7-9 to TRBJ1-4; D gene uncertain. CDR1 and CDR2 from the germline V gene are SEHNR and FQNEAQ (reference sequence). The V gene lost 0 bases and the J gene lost 2 bases, with 7 bases spanning the gap. CDR3 length: 15 residues.

The genes are TRBV25-1 and TRBJ2-2; unclear D gene. V was cut by 4 bases and J by 5 bases, with 8 bases left in between. The CDR3 sequence is 13 residues long. CDR1 is MGHDK, CDR2 SYGVNS, per germline. In nucleotides, the CDR3 is TGTGCCAGCAGTGTCAAGAAGACCGGGGAGCTGTTTTTT. It yields the protein CASSVKKTGELFF. Combining the CDR3 with reference TRBV25-1 and TRBJ2-2 gives the whole variable domain EADIYQTPRYLVIGTGKKITLECSQTMGHDKMYWYQQDPGMELHLIHYSYGVNSTEKGDLSSESTVSRIRTEHFPLTLESARPSHTSQYLCASSVKKTGELFFGEGSRLTVL.

About this clonotype: The junction and the germline gene differ at one end; a read error may be behind it. The CDR3 sequence: CASRIGGGVHQPQHF. CDR3 DNA: TGTGCCAGTAGGATAGGGGGGGGAGTCCATCAGCCCCAGCATTTT. The gene calls are TRBV19 and TRBJ1-5, with D possibly being TRBD1 (6 bases). CDR1 is LNHDA, CDR2 SQIVND, per germline (reference sequence). The CDR3 runs 15 residues.

This clonotype was detected a few times. The CDR3 region is CASSLSVAGASTDTQYF. CDR3 DNA: TGTGCCAGCAGCTTGAGCGTGGCAGGGGCTAGCACAGATACGCAGTATTTT. The J gene is TRBJ2-3, the V gene TRBV7-3, with D tentatively TRBD1 (6 bases). This CDR3 is built from 17 residues. V shed 3 bases and J shed 0 bases, with 16 bases lying between them. Germline V gene sequence: CDR1 SGHTA, CDR2 FQGTGA. The variable domain in full, with the rest retrieved from reference TRBV7-3 and TRBJ2-3, is GAGVSQTPSNKVTEKGKYVELRCDPISGHTALYWYRQSLGQGPEFLIYFQGTGAADDSGLPNDRFFAVRPEGSVSTLKIQRTERGDSAVYLCASSLSVAGASTDTQYFGPGTRLTVL.

This clonotype was counted a few times. The genes are TRBV5-1 and TRBJ1-1; the match to TRBD1 covers 7 bases. CDR1 SGHRS and CDR2 YFSETQ come from the germline V gene. The J segment lost 1 base and the V segment lost 6 bases, leaving 9 bases of the junction unmatched. CDR3 length equals 15 residues. The DNA for the CDR3 is TGCGCCAGCACCACCCGGCCAGGGGGGAACACTGAAGCTTTCTTT. Translated: CASTTRPGGNTEAFF.

The chain joins TRBV24-1 to TRBJ2-1; 8 bases map to TRBD2. The V and J ends lost 5 bases and 8 bases, in that order; junction bases with no gene match: 7. The CDR3 consists of 14 residues. Germline values: CDR1 KGHDR, CDR2 SFDVKD. As DNA, the CDR3 is TGTGCCACCAGTGGCGGGGGGAACAGCCATGAGCAGTTCTTC. Encoded protein: CATSGGGNSHEQFF.

The CDR3 nucleotides are TGTGCCAGCAGCTCAGGACTAGCGGGATTTAACGCGAACACCGGGGAGCTGTTTTTT. Translated: CASSSGLAGFNANTGELFF. The rearrangement joins TRBV7-6 to TRBJ2-2; 12 bases are shared with TRBD2. V lost 4 bases, J lost 0 bases, and 9 bases stayed unmatched. The CDR3 has 19 amino acids. Germline CDR1 reads SGHVS; CDR2 reads FNYEAQ. Based on the CDR3 plus reference TRBV7-6 and TRBJ2-2, the full variable domain is GAGVSQSPRYKVTKRGQDVALRCDPISGHVSLYWYRQALGQGPEFLTYFNYEAQQDKSGLPNDRFSAERPEGSISTLTIQRTEQRDSAMYRCASSSGLAGFNANTGELFFGEGSRLTVL.

In its sample, this clonotype was seen once. The V call is TRBV5-1, the J call TRBJ2-3; 11 bases are shared with TRBD1. The CDR3 is 15 amino acids. V gave up 2 bases and J gave up 4 bases; unmatched junction bases: 3. Per germline, CDR1 SGHRS and CDR2 YFSETQ. CDR3 nucleotide sequence: TGCGCCAGCAGCTTCGGACAGGGGGCCCCAGATACGCAGTATTTT. It encodes CASSFGQGAPDTQYF.

This clonotype was recorded a few times. The CDR3 sequence: CASSLGYQTGEEQFF. The DNA of the CDR3 is TGTGCCAGCAGCTTAGGGTACCAGACAGGGGAGGAGCAGTTCTTC. The chain employs TRBV7-3 and TRBJ2-1; 8 nucleotides match TRBD1. The ends lost 2 bases at V and 10 bases at J; junction bases unmatched: 10. Germline-derived CDR1 and CDR2 are SGHTA and FQGTGA. The CDR3 covers 15 residues.

This clonotype came up a few times. The J gene is TRBJ2-3, the V gene TRBV12-3 or TRBV12-4; the D gene could be TRBD1 or TRBD2 (5 bases each). This CDR3 region has 13 residues. Deletions cut 1 base from V and 10 bases from J, with 12 bases between. CDR3 amino acids: CASSLEGLGAQYF. The CDR3 DNA follows: TGTGCCAGCAGTTTAGAAGGCTTGGGGGCGCAGTATTTT.

V gene TRBV11-2 combines with J gene TRBJ1-2, with D unclear. The germline V gene encodes CDR1 SGHAT and CDR2 FQNNGV. The V and J ends lost 2 bases and 3 bases respectively, with 10 bases between them. The CDR3 is 14 residues long. The CDR3 protein is CASSLRSMDYGYTF. CDR3 DNA sequence: TGTGCCAGCAGCTTAAGGTCCATGGACTATGGCTACACCTTC. The full variable domain, with the rest looked up from reference TRBV11-2 and TRBJ1-2, is EAGVAQSPRYKIIEKRQSVAFWCNPISGHATLYWYQQILGQGPKLLIQFQNNGVVDDSQLPKDRFSAERLKGVDSTLKIQPAKLEDSAVYLCASSLRSMDYGYTFGSGTRLTVV.

This clonotype was counted only a few times. The genes are TRBV2 and TRBJ2-3; the match to TRBD2 covers 9 bases. Germline V gene lookup returns CDR1 SNHLY and CDR2 FYNNEI. V lost 9 bases to trimming and J lost 2 bases; unmatched junction nucleotides: 3. The CDR3 extends over 13 amino acids. For the CDR3, the DNA is TGTGCCAGGACTAGCGGCCACACAGATACGCAGTATTTT. The encoded protein is CARTSGHTDTQYF.

The J gene is TRBJ1-1, the V gene TRBV20-1, with a tentative D call TRBD1 (5 bases). The V gene's germline CDR1 is DFQATT and CDR2 SNEGSKA (reference sequence). There are 13 residues in the CDR3. Trimming cost V 4 bases and J 3 bases, with 12 bases left between them. CDR3 region: CSAITTVDTEAFF. CDR3 in DNA: TGCAGTGCTATAACGACAGTCGACACTGAAGCTTTCTTT.

The rearrangement links TRBV6-2 or TRBV6-3 to TRBJ2-7, with 16 bases fitting TRBD2. Germline CDR1 is MNHEY and CDR2 is SVGEGT. Trimming took 2 bases from V and 2 from J; bases not matched to a gene: 6. The length of the CDR3 is 18 residues. CDR3 amino acids: CASSYASGTSGRAYEQYF. The DNA of the CDR3 is TGTGCCAGCAGTTACGCTTCCGGGACTAGCGGGAGGGCCTACGAGCAGTACTTC.

The rearrangement links TRBV27 to TRBJ2-7; TRBD2 matches 10 bases. This CDR3 spans 14 amino acids. Losses at the gene ends were 6 bases for V and 7 bases for J; bases not matched to a gene: 9. Germline CDR1 MNHEY, CDR2 SMNVEV (reference sequence). CDR3 in amino acids: CASRSGRASNEQYF. In nucleotides, the CDR3 is TGTGCCAGCAGGAGCGGGAGGGCCTCTAATGAGCAGTACTTC.

J is TRBJ1-2 and V is TRBV4-1; D is undetermined. This CDR3 is 15 amino acids long. Trimming took off 0 bases at V and 2 bases at J, with 10 bases between the two ends. The V gene's germline CDR1 is MGHRA and CDR2 YSYEKL. CDR3 DNA: TGCGCCAGCAGCCAAGAAATCTCTGCCAACTATGGCTACACCTTC. Protein product: CASSQEISANYGYTF.

This clonotype turned up a few times. The V gene is TRBV6-5, the J gene TRBJ2-7; 8 nucleotides match TRBD2. Looked up from germline, CDR1 is MNHEY and CDR2 is SVGAGI. The CDR3 has 14 residues. After removal of 4 bases from V and 3 bases from J, the junction contained 5 bases not matched to a gene. CDR3 nucleotide sequence: TGTGCCAGCAGTTTATCGGGACTAGTCTACGAGCAGTACTTC. Amino acids: CASSLSGLVYEQYF.

The genes are TRBV19 and TRBJ2-3, with D perhaps matching TRBD1 or TRBD2 (5 bases each). CDR1 and CDR2 from the germline V gene are LNHDA and SQIVND (reference sequence). V lost 6 bases and J 3 bases, leaving 13 bases between the germline ends. This CDR3 is built from 14 residues. CDR3 DNA sequence: TGTGCCAGTAGATGGGACCAAGCAACAGATACGCAGTATTTT. Its protein is CASRWDQATDTQYF.

The genes are TRBV4-2 and TRBJ1-1; a possible D gene is TRBD1 (5 bases). Germline V CDR1 and CDR2: LGHNA, YNFKEQ. V lost 4 bases and J lost 1, with 10 bases in between. There are 14 residues in the CDR3. The CDR3 region has the DNA TGTGCCAGCAGCCGGGGCAGGGAGAACACTGAAGCTTTCTTT. Protein sequence: CASSRGRENTEAFF.